One and the same sample provided the 14 T cell receptor beta chains below, sequenced in a study of CD8 T cells in ankylosing spondylitis. Each CDR3 protein is one row after TCRdb ran MiXCR on the 5' RACE reads. The sample has under 250,000 distinct CDR3 sequences; approximately 30% are singletons. Sequenced: blood, either unsorted or a sorted T cell fraction (not recorded which). Receptor source: a male donor with ankylosing spondylitis or in good health (not recorded which).

As concerns this clonotype: Mismatch with germline at one junction end may stem from a read error. The gene calls are TRBV12-3 or TRBV12-4 and TRBJ2-7, with unresolved D. This CDR3 contains 12 residues. For the CDR3, the DNA is TGTGCCAGCAAAACAGCCAGTTACGAGCAGCACTTC. Residues: CASKTASYEQHF.

The chain carries TRBV20-1 and TRBJ2-2, with D possibly TRBD2 on 6 matching bases. This CDR3 is built from 13 residues. Trimming took 5 bases from V and 7 from J, leaving 14 bases between them. Germline values: CDR1 DFQATT, CDR2 SNEGSKA (reference sequence). CDR3 in amino acids: CSARDSLGGELFF. CDR3 DNA sequence: TGCAGTGCTCGGGACTCCCTGGGCGGGGAGCTGTTTTTT.

This clonotype has just a few counts. The chain is built from TRBV12-3 or TRBV12-4 and TRBJ2-3; D remains unclear. Trimming shortened V by 11 bases and J by 5 bases, and 11 bases separated the two germline ends. The CDR3 covers 11 residues. The CDR3 nucleotides are TGTGCCGGCGGAGTAGGAGATACGCAGTATTTT. It yields the protein CAGGVGDTQYF.

This rearrangement joins TRBV5-1 to TRBJ2-5; D unresolved. CDR3 length equals 14 residues. CDR1 is SGHRS, CDR2 YFSETQ, per germline. Trimming took off 3 bases at V and 4 bases at J, with 13 bases between the two ends. CDR3 coding DNA: TGCGCCAGCAGCTCGGGTTCTAGGGTAGAGACCCAGTACTTC. Translated: CASSSGSRVETQYF.

This sequence joins TRBV5-8 and TRBJ2-5, with D hard to call. CDR1 is SGHTS and CDR2 is YDEGEE in the germline V gene. The CDR3 length is 11 residues. V lost 5 bases and J lost 5, with 7 bases in between. The DNA for the CDR3 is TGTGCCAGCAGGTACACGGAGACCCAGTACTTC. It is translated as CASRYTETQYF.

This chain connects TRBV12-3 or TRBV12-4 to TRBJ1-1; D is unresolved. Trimming stripped 5 bases from V and 7 bases from J, with 5 bases between. The CDR3 extends over 10 amino acids. CDR3 amino acids: CASSNIEAFF. CDR3 in DNA: TGTGCCAGCAGTAATATTGAAGCTTTCTTT.

This clonotype was recorded a few times. The J gene is TRBJ2-1, the V gene TRBV11-2, with D possibly being TRBD1 (6 bases). Germline-derived CDR1 and CDR2 are SGHAT and FQNNGV. The CDR3 has 14 residues. V was trimmed by 8 bases and J by 0 bases, leaving 11 bases between them. The CDR3 DNA is TGTGCCAGCTCCCGAGGGGGCTCCTACAATGAGCAGTTCTTC. The encoded protein is CASSRGGSYNEQFF. The full variable domain, with the rest looked up from reference TRBV11-2 and TRBJ2-1, is EAGVAQSPRYKIIEKRQSVAFWCNPISGHATLYWYQQILGQGPKLLIQFQNNGVVDDSQLPKDRFSAERLKGVDSTLKIQPAKLEDSAVYLCASSRGGSYNEQFFGPGTRLTVL.

This clonotype was recorded a few times. The chain uses TRBV6-5 and TRBJ2-7, with D possibly TRBD2 on 6 matching bases. The germline V and J ends were trimmed by 3 bases and 2 bases, with 11 bases remaining between them. The CDR3 has 14 amino acids. Germline CDR1 reads MNHEY; CDR2 reads SVGAGI. In nucleotides, the CDR3 is TGTGCCAGCAGTTATTTGGAGGGACCCTACGAGCAGTACTTC. Amino acids: CASSYLEGPYEQYF.

This clonotype has a handful of counts. The genes are TRBV11-1 and TRBJ2-7, with D possibly matching TRBD1 (5 bases). Germline assignment: CDR1 SGHAT and CDR2 FQDESV (reference sequence). Trimming removed 0 bases at V and 9 bases at J, with 12 bases between. The CDR3 spans 13 residues. CDR3 coding DNA: TGTGCCAGCAGCTTAGCTGACGGCCAGGGGCAGTACTTC. This codes for CASSLADGQGQYF.

This clonotype appeared a single time. The chain employs TRBV3-1 and TRBJ2-1; D remains ambiguous. The CDR3 is 15 amino acids. Germline CDR1 is LGHDT and CDR2 is YNNKEL (reference sequence). V lost 2 bases, J lost 4 bases, and 12 bases lay in between. CDR3 nucleotide sequence: TGTGCCAGCAGCCAAATCGGTGCCGATTACAATGAGCAGTTCTTC. It encodes CASSQIGADYNEQFF.

The sample holds many counts of this clonotype. The chain has TRBV6-5 and TRBJ1-6; D possibly corresponds to TRBD1 (6 bases). V was clipped by 2 bases and J by 9 bases, with 8 bases between them. Germline V lookup: CDR1 MNHEY, CDR2 SVGAGI. This CDR3 contains 13 residues. This chain's CDR3 is CASSYRRGSPLHF. The CDR3 nucleotides read TGTGCCAGCAGTTACCGCAGGGGTTCACCCCTCCACTTT.

This clonotype was seen a handful of times. The V and J genes are TRBV15 and TRBJ2-3, with unresolved D. This CDR3 has 13 amino acids. The V gene lost 1 base and the J gene lost 4 bases, with 6 bases spanning the gap. In germline, CDR1 is LNHNV, CDR2 YYDKDF (reference sequence). Written as DNA, the CDR3 is TGTGCCACCAGCAGAGTGTCGCCAGATACGCAGTATTTT. It encodes CATSRVSPDTQYF. The full variable domain, completed using reference TRBV15 and TRBJ2-3, is DAMVIQNPRYQVTQFGKPVTLSCSQTLNHNVMYWYQQKSSQAPKLLFHYYDKDFNNEADTPDNFQSRRPNTSFCFLDIRSPGLGDTAMYLCATSRVSPDTQYFGPGTRLTVL.

This chain uses TRBV27 with TRBJ1-5, with unresolved D. V was trimmed by 6 bases and J by 6 bases, leaving 9 bases between them. The germline gives CDR1 MNHEY, CDR2 SMNVEV (reference sequence). The CDR3 spans 12 residues. The CDR3 DNA sequence: TGTGCCAGCAGGAGGACGGGTCAGCCCCAGCATTTT. It yields the protein CASRRTGQPQHF.

CDR3 nucleotide sequence: TGCAGTGCTAACAGGGGCGTTTGGGATTCACCCCTCCACTTT. This translates into CSANRGVWDSPLHF. This rearrangement joins TRBV20-1 to TRBJ1-6; 7 nucleotides match TRBD1. CDR3 size: 14 residues. Germline CDR1 is DFQATT and CDR2 is SNEGSKA (reference sequence). The V and J ends lost 4 bases and 8 bases, in that order; junction bases with no gene match: 8.